This T cell receptor (beta chain) was captured in a study of tumor-infiltrating lymphocytes in oesophageal squamous cell carcinoma. The CDR3 spans 14 residues. The germline CDR1 and CDR2 sequences are SNHLY and FYNNEI. Losses at the gene ends were 4 bases for V and 2 bases for J; bases not matched to a gene: 4. TCRdb re-derived calls from the PCR reads in MiXCR, one entry per CDR3 protein. In the table there are about 14,000 distinct CDR3 sequences, roughly 51% of which are singletons. This sequence was found in a male donor with esophageal squamous cell carcinoma. The sequencing sample was made of esophageal tumor tissue. The gene calls are TRBV2 and TRBJ2-7; 8 bases fit TRBD1. The CDR3 reads CASSAGTGTYEQYF. The CDR3 DNA reads as TGTGCCAGCAGTGCCGGGACAGGAACCTACGAGCAGTACTTC.